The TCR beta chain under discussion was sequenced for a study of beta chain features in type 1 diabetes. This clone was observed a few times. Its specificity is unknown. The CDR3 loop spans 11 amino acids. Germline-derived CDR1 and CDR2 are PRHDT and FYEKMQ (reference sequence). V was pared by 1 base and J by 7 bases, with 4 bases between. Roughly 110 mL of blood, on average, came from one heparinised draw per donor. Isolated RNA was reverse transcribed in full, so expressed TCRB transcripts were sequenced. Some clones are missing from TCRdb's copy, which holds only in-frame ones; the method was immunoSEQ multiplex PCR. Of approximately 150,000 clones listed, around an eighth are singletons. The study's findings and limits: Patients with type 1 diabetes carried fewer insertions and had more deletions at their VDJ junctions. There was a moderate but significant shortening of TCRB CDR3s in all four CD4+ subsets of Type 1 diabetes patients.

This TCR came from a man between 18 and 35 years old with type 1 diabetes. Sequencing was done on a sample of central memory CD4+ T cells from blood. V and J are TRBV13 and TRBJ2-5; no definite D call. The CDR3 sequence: CASSLDGTQYF. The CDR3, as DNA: TGTGCCAGCAGCTTAGACGGGACCCAGTACTTC.